This TCR beta chain appears in the sequencing data of a study of neoadjuvant anti-PD-1 for oral cavity cancer. Here immunoSEQ multiplex PCR was the method, and the copy in TCRdb shows in-frame clones only, minus some. The data contain 15,000 to 20,000 clones, just over 65% of them seen just once; the ten biggest clones take up approximately 2.5%. This clone appeared once. The receptor's source is a person aged 40 to 85 with oral cavity squamous cell carcinoma. This specimen was PBMCs, taken before nivolumab (anti-PD-1) treatment.

The CDR3 nucleotides read TGCGCCAGCAGTGAGTCCGGGGGGAGTGGCAACGAGCAGTACTTC. It codes for CASSESGGSGNEQYF. This chain uses TRBV10-2 with TRBJ2-7, with TRBD2 matching over 7 bases. The CDR3 consists of 15 residues. V shed 0 bases and J 5 bases; nucleotides not matched to a gene: 7. The germline CDR1 and CDR2 sequences are WSHSY and SAAADI.